This T cell receptor beta chain is drawn from a study of T cells in Graves' hyperthyroidism and ophthalmopathy. Trimming left V 3 bases short and J 6 bases short, with 11 bases between. This CDR3 region has 13 residues. Germline lookup yields CDR1 SGHDN and CDR2 FVKESK. Lactation, pregnancy, other autoimmune disease or uncontrolled infection led to exclusion of patients. Amplified regions were TCR beta CDR3 sequences from RNA transcripts. The primer set for the first-round RT-PCR of the TCR CDR3 was HTBI. In TCRdb, the multiplex PCR reads were re-called with MiXCR into one record per CDR3 protein. The sample shows 540,000 or so distinct CDR3 sequences, around 45% of them seen only once.

V is TRBV14 and J is TRBJ1-2, with D possibly TRBD1 on 5 matching bases. The TCR originated in an adult woman with Graves' disease, either hyperthyroidism or ophthalmopathy (not recorded which). The sequenced sample consisted of peripheral blood or thyroid tissue (not recorded which). DNA for the CDR3: TGTGCCAGCAGCCACCGGGACGGCGATGGCTACACCTTC. Protein sequence: CASSHRDGDGYTF.